The 11 T cell receptor beta chains listed next were all sequenced from one sample in a study of spatial heterogeneity in lung cancer. Sample time point: blood at routine non-recurrence follow-up after resection. Via MiXCR, TCRdb re-called the 5' RACE reads, giving one row per CDR3 protein. The sample includes about 38,000 distinct CDR3 sequences, over 6.5% seen only once; the top ten take over 8%. Source: PBMCs, taken at follow-up. These receptors all come from a male donor with early-stage non-small cell lung cancer.

This sequence joins TRBV5-6 and TRBJ2-1, with D unresolved. This CDR3 region has 14 residues. Trimming shortened V by 6 bases and J by 5 bases, and 15 bases separated the two germline ends. Germline V gene sequence: CDR1 SGHDT, CDR2 YYEEEE. The CDR3: CASTPTGNHNEQFF. Here the CDR3 DNA reads TGTGCCAGCACCCCGACGGGCAACCACAATGAGCAGTTCTTC.

This clonotype has a count of ten or more. This chain uses TRBV15 with TRBJ1-3; 7 nucleotides align to TRBD1. The CDR3 loop spans 19 amino acids. Germline values: CDR1 LNHNV, CDR2 YYDKDF (reference sequence). With V trimmed by 0 bases and J by 0 bases, 11 bases remained unmatched. The CDR3 region is CATSRDRFGTESSGNTIYF. CDR3 bases: TGTGCCACCAGCAGAGATCGTTTTGGGACAGAGAGCTCTGGAAACACCATATATTTT.

This clonotype showed up many times. V usage is TRBV19 and J usage is TRBJ2-1, with D unclear. This CDR3 is built from 13 residues. CDR1 and CDR2 (germline): LNHDA, SQIVND (reference sequence). Trimming cost V 5 bases and J 0 bases, with 5 bases left between them. CDR3 nucleotide sequence: TGTGCCAGTAGTGAAAGCTCCTACAATGAGCAGTTCTTC. Translating it yields CASSESSYNEQFF.

This clonotype has at least ten counts. The chain has TRBV9 and TRBJ2-2; D is unclear. The CDR3 is 13 residues long. CDR1 is SGDLS and CDR2 is YYNGEE in the germline V gene. V shed 4 bases and J shed 5 bases, with 9 bases lying between them. The CDR3 DNA sequence: TGTGCCAGCAGCTTGCAGAGAACCGGGGAGCTGTTTTTT. Protein: CASSLQRTGELFF.

The table lists this clonotype with a count of one. The J gene is TRBJ1-2, the V gene TRBV20-1; 8 positions agree with TRBD1. V was clipped by 5 bases and J by 0 bases; unmatched bases: 5. The CDR3 has 14 amino acids. CDR1 is DFQATT, CDR2 SNEGSKA, per germline (reference sequence). As DNA, the CDR3 is TGCAGTGCTCGGAGGACAGGGACTAACTATGGCTACACCTTC. Its protein product is CSARRTGTNYGYTF.

This clonotype appeared many times. The V call is TRBV2, the J call TRBJ1-6; a possible D gene is TRBD1 (5 bases). Germline V gene data show CDR1 as SNHLY and CDR2 as FYNNEI. CDR3 size: 14 residues. Trimming removed 8 bases at V and 7 bases at J, with 15 bases between. For the CDR3, the DNA is TGTGCCAGCTATCGGGGCTCCCAGAATTCACCCCTCCACTTT. This codes for CASYRGSQNSPLHF.

This clonotype was recorded many times. The chain combines TRBV5-1 with TRBJ1-1, with a possible D match to TRBD1 (5 bases). This CDR3 has 14 amino acids. The germline V gene has CDR1 SGHRS and CDR2 YFSETQ. Trimming shortened V by 1 base and J by 5 bases, and 12 bases separated the two germline ends. DNA of the CDR3: TGCGCCAGCAGCTTGACAGGCCGTGTGACTGAAGCTTTCTTT. Translation gives CASSLTGRVTEAFF. Full variable domain (outside the CDR3, taken from reference TRBV5-1 and TRBJ1-1): KAGVTQTPRYLIKTRGQQVTLSCSPISGHRSVSWYQQTPGQGLQFLFEYFSETQRNKGNFPGRFSGRQFSNSRSEMNVSTLELGDSALYLCASSLTGRVTEAFFGQGTRLTVV.

At least ten counts were recorded for this clonotype. The chain employs TRBV10-3 and TRBJ1-2; perhaps TRBD1 as D (6 bases). The CDR3 is made up of 14 amino acids. Trimming took 2 bases from V and 7 from J, leaving 14 bases between them. The germline gives CDR1 ENHRY, CDR2 SYGVKD. The CDR3 region has the DNA TGTGCCATCAGTGAGGGCGGGACAAACGGTGGCTACACCTTC. Its protein product is CAISEGGTNGGYTF.

This clonotype showed up many times. The chain is built from TRBV11-2 and TRBJ2-1, with TRBD2 matching over 10 bases. This CDR3 has 15 amino acids. V lost 4 bases to trimming and J lost 4 bases; unmatched junction nucleotides: 4. CDR1 and CDR2 from the germline V gene are SGHAT and FQNNGV. This CDR3 is CASSWRTSGYNEQFF. In nucleotides, the CDR3 is TGTGCCAGCAGCTGGAGGACTAGCGGATACAATGAGCAGTTCTTC.

In nucleotides, the CDR3 is TGTGCCAGCTCACCCGGACAACTTAGCTCCTACGAGCAGTACTTC. It codes for CASSPGQLSSYEQYF. The genes are TRBV18 and TRBJ2-7; possibly TRBD1 for D (5 bases). Germline V gene sequence: CDR1 KGHSH, CDR2 LQKENI. Trimming cost V 3 bases and J 0 bases, with 12 bases left between them. The CDR3 runs to 15 residues.

This clonotype showed up just a few times. V and J are TRBV5-1 and TRBJ2-2; possible D gene TRBD1, 6 bases. The V and J ends lost 5 bases and 7 bases respectively, with 15 bases between them. This CDR3 comprises 14 residues. Germline V gene lookup returns CDR1 SGHRS and CDR2 YFSETQ. In DNA form, the CDR3 reads TGCGCCAGCAGTGGCAGGGGAACGGACGGGGAGCTGTTTTTT. Its translation is CASSGRGTDGELFF.